One and the same sample provided the 9 T cell receptor beta chains below, sequenced in a study of OX40 agonist ivuxolimab in advanced cancers. Only in-frame clones appear in the TCRdb table, and some are missing; sequencing was by immunoSEQ multiplex PCR. Among 40,000 to 50,000 clones listed, around 89% were seen once. This specimen consisted of CD4+ or CD8+ T cells sorted from blood, obtained in a trial of the OX40 agonist ivuxolimab. The receptors derive from an adult with an advanced solid tumor such as melanoma, head and neck, liver or kidney cancer.

V gene TRBV7-9 combines with J gene TRBJ2-1; 7 bases fit TRBD2. This CDR3 region has 15 residues. Looked up from germline, CDR1 is SEHNR and CDR2 is FQNEAQ (reference sequence). J lost 2 bases, V lost 3 bases, and 4 bases had no gene match. The DNA of the CDR3 is TGTGCCAGCAGCTTGGGGAGGGGCACCTACAATGAGCAGTTCTTC. It encodes CASSLGRGTYNEQFF.

The rearrangement uses TRBV2 and TRBJ1-2; D unresolved. CDR3 length: 14 amino acids. V shed 7 bases and J shed 1 base, with 13 bases lying between them. CDR1 is SNHLY, CDR2 FYNNEI, per germline. The CDR3 DNA is TGTGCCAGCATCTTACAGAACGTTAACTATGGCTACACCTTC. This sequence encodes CASILQNVNYGYTF.

V and J are TRBV9 and TRBJ1-2, with 8 bases aligning to TRBD1. V gave up 3 bases and J gave up 1 base; unmatched junction bases: 2. This CDR3 spans 14 amino acids. Germline CDR1 reads SGDLS; CDR2 reads YYNGEE. CDR3 amino acids: CASSGGQGNYGYTF. Here the CDR3 DNA reads TGTGCCAGCAGCGGTGGACAGGGTAACTATGGCTACACCTTC. Drawing the rest from reference TRBV9 and TRBJ1-2, the complete variable domain is DSGVTQTPKHLITATGQRVTLRCSPRSGDLSVYWYQQSLDQGLQFLIQYYNGEERAKGNILERFSAQQFPDLHSELNLSSLELGDSALYFCASSGGQGNYGYTFGSGTRLTVV.

The chain links TRBV7-2 to TRBJ1-5, with no clear D. There are 15 residues in the CDR3. V lost 0 bases and J 3 bases, leaving 9 bases between the germline ends. The germline V gene has CDR1 SGHTA and CDR2 FQGNSA. The CDR3 spells CASSLADQPNQPQHF. CDR3 bases: TGTGCCAGCAGCTTAGCCGACCAGCCCAATCAGCCCCAGCATTTT.

V is TRBV6-4 and J is TRBJ1-6, with D maybe TRBD1 (6 bases). The germline V and J ends were trimmed by 5 bases and 6 bases, with 14 bases remaining between them. The CDR3 is 15 residues long. The germline gives CDR1 MRHNA, CDR2 SNTAGT. The chain's CDR3 is CASSTGINPNSPLHF. As DNA, the CDR3 is TGTGCCAGCAGTACAGGGATTAACCCTAATTCACCCCTCCACTTT.

This CDR3 is CASSEVPDTQYF. In nucleotides, the CDR3 is TGTGCCAGCAGTGAAGTCCCAGATACGCAGTATTTT. The rearrangement joins TRBV6-1 to TRBJ2-3; D not certain. The CDR3 contains 12 residues. Germline V lookup: CDR1 MNHNS, CDR2 SASEGT. V was shortened by 1 base and J by 4 bases, with 3 bases between the two germline ends.

This chain joins TRBV7-9 and TRBJ2-1, with D uncertain. V was trimmed by 5 bases and J by 12 bases, leaving 20 bases between them. This CDR3 region has 14 residues. Per the germline V gene, CDR1 is SEHNR and CDR2 is FQNEAQ (reference sequence). CDR3 protein: CASSNGVGDTVQFF. The CDR3 DNA sequence: TGTGCCAGCAGCAATGGGGTGGGTGACACTGTGCAGTTCTTC.

The V gene is TRBV18, the J gene TRBJ2-5, with TRBD1 matching over 8 bases. The end of the DNA fits TRBJ2-7 better, so the J call may be wrong. This CDR3 is 14 amino acids long. The germline CDR1 and CDR2 sequences are KGHSH and LQKENI. In DNA form, the CDR3 reads TGTGCCAGCTCACCTTCGACAGGGGACCACGAGCAGTACTTC. This encodes CASSPSTGDHEQYF.

CDR3 region: CASSLQGAGNTIYF. The CDR3 nucleotides read TGCGCCAGCAGCTTACAGGGGGCTGGAAACACCATATATTTT. The rearrangement links TRBV5-1 to TRBJ1-3; 8 bases match TRBD1. Per the germline V gene, CDR1 is SGHRS and CDR2 is YFSETQ. The CDR3 has 14 amino acids. The J segment lost 2 bases and the V segment lost 2 bases, leaving 0 bases of the junction unmatched.